These 27 T cell receptor beta chains were all obtained from the same sample, sequenced in a study of T cell changes during pregnancy in multiple sclerosis (dated by TCRdb to between 2019 and 2020). Libraries came from the immunoSEQ multiplex PCR assay. Entries here come from immuneACCESS through TCRdb and include only in-frame sequences with V and J called. Some clones fail to appear in such tables; in the studies checked, an unresolved V gene covers under half of the shortfall, and the cause of the remainder is unknown. The sample table records just over 80,000 clones; about 95% of these occur just once. The top ten hold over 0.95% of the sample. The sequenced sample was peripheral blood, obtained in the second trimester of pregnancy. Receptors were obtained from a female donor with multiple sclerosis, enrolled in a pregnancy study.

The chain employs TRBV14 and TRBJ2-5; TRBD1 matches 10 bases. V was clipped by 3 bases and J by 4 bases; unmatched bases: 5. CDR3 length: 15 residues. CDR1 SGHDN and CDR2 FVKESK come from the germline V gene. CDR3 in DNA: TGTGCCAGCAGCCACGACAGGGGGCTAATAGAGACCCAGTACTTC. Translation: CASSHDRGLIETQYF.

The chain has TRBV7-6 and TRBJ1-1, with D possibly TRBD1 on 5 matching bases. This CDR3 has 15 amino acids. Germline CDR1 is SGHVS and CDR2 is FNYEAQ. V was clipped by 5 bases and J by 7 bases, with 20 bases between them. The CDR3 region has the DNA TGTGCCAGCAGCGCCTCGTTATCAGGGTTGGGTGAAGCTTTCTTT. Translated, it gives CASSASLSGLGEAFF. Full variable domain (outside the CDR3, taken from reference TRBV7-6 and TRBJ1-1): GAGVSQSPRYKVTKRGQDVALRCDPISGHVSLYWYRQALGQGPEFLTYFNYEAQQDKSGLPNDRFSAERPEGSISTLTIQRTEQRDSAMYRCASSASLSGLGEAFFGQGTRLTVV.

This chain uses TRBV2 with TRBJ1-1; TRBD1 matches at 7 bases. The germline V gene encodes CDR1 SNHLY and CDR2 FYNNEI. This CDR3 contains 14 residues. V dropped 4 bases and J dropped 1; count of bases not matched to a gene: 3. The CDR3 sequence is CASSAGTENTEAFF. For the CDR3, the DNA is TGTGCCAGCAGTGCCGGGACAGAGAACACTGAAGCTTTCTTT.

V is TRBV30 and J is TRBJ2-1, with D possibly being TRBD1 (7 bases). The V and J ends lost 4 bases and 8 bases respectively, with 12 bases between them. Looked up from germline, CDR1 is GTSNPN and CDR2 is SVGIG (reference sequence). CDR3 length equals 12 residues. The CDR3 loop reads CAWTPGGYEQFF. The DNA of the CDR3 is TGTGCCTGGACGCCAGGGGGGTATGAGCAGTTCTTC.

The chain's CDR3 is CASGLVLAGGRADTQYF. CDR3 coding DNA: TGTGCTAGTGGTTTGGTCCTAGCGGGAGGGCGGGCAGATACGCAGTATTTT. V usage is TRBV12-5 and J usage is TRBJ2-3, with 12 positions matching TRBD2. After removal of 0 bases from V and 4 bases from J, the junction contained 5 bases not matched to a gene. Germline CDR1 and CDR2: LGHNT and FRNRAP. The CDR3 loop spans 17 amino acids.

The chain joins TRBV2 to TRBJ2-4; weak D call: TRBD2 (5 bases). Germline CDR1 reads SNHLY; CDR2 reads FYNNEI. The CDR3 loop spans 17 amino acids. V was clipped by 7 bases and J by 0 bases, with 19 bases between them. The CDR3 loop is CASTGTVQVVAKNIQYF. As DNA, the CDR3 is TGTGCCAGCACGGGAACAGTCCAGGTGGTAGCCAAAAACATTCAGTACTTC.

The rearrangement joins TRBV4-1 to TRBJ2-3; a possible D gene is TRBD2 (6 bases). The CDR3 contains 16 residues. The V end lost 2 bases, the J end lost 0 bases, and 12 bases lay between the germline ends. The germline gives CDR1 MGHRA, CDR2 YSYEKL. This CDR3 is CASSQLGLTSTDTQYF. The CDR3 DNA reads as TGCGCCAGCAGCCAACTCGGACTAACTAGCACAGATACGCAGTATTTT.

The rearrangement links TRBV7-8 to TRBJ2-5, with D perhaps matching TRBD1 (7 bases). V was pared by 5 bases and J by 2 bases, with 15 bases between. The CDR3 runs to 15 residues. Germline lookup yields CDR1 SGHVS and CDR2 FQNEAQ. CDR3: CASSLGGTAQETQYF. In DNA, the CDR3 is TGTGCCAGCAGCCTAGGGGGGACAGCTCAAGAGACCCAGTACTTC.

The CDR3 DNA sequence: TGCGCCAGCAGCCAAGCCACAGGGCGAGGTGAGACCCAGTACTTC. Translation: CASSQATGRGETQYF. The chain joins TRBV4-3 to TRBJ2-5; perhaps TRBD1 as D (6 bases). Trimming removed 1 base from V and 5 bases from J, with 14 bases in between. Germline CDR1 is LGHNA and CDR2 is YSLEER. This CDR3 has 15 amino acids.

This chain uses TRBV25-1 with TRBJ2-5; the match to TRBD1 covers 9 bases. The CDR3 is made up of 14 amino acids. V lost 4 bases to trimming and J lost 5 bases; unmatched junction nucleotides: 5. The germline gives CDR1 MGHDK, CDR2 SYGVNS. The CDR3 DNA reads as TGTGCCAGCAGTGCTGACAGGGGGTCTGAGACCCAGTACTTC. Translating it yields CASSADRGSETQYF. Drawing the rest from reference TRBV25-1 and TRBJ2-5, the complete variable domain is EADIYQTPRYLVIGTGKKITLECSQTMGHDKMYWYQQDPGMELHLIHYSYGVNSTEKGDLSSESTVSRIRTEHFPLTLESARPSHTSQYLCASSADRGSETQYFGPGTRLLVL.

This chain uses TRBV19 with TRBJ2-2, with D possibly TRBD1 on 5 matching bases. Germline V CDR1 and CDR2: LNHDA, SQIVND (reference sequence). V dropped 11 bases and J dropped 2 bases, with 9 bases sitting between them. The CDR3 is made up of 12 amino acids. CDR3 region: CAVQGNTGELFF. DNA of the CDR3: TGTGCCGTTCAGGGCAACACCGGGGAGCTGTTTTTT.

This clone was picked up one time. This chain uses TRBV7-9 with TRBJ2-7; D is possibly TRBD1 (6 bases). This CDR3 spans 14 amino acids. CDR1 SEHNR and CDR2 FQNEAQ come from the germline V gene (reference sequence). V lost 4 bases to trimming and J lost 3 bases, with 13 bases between them. The CDR3 coding sequence is TGTGCCAGCAGCTCGTCCGGGACAAACTACGAGCAGTACTTC. It codes for CASSSSGTNYEQYF.

This rearrangement joins TRBV18 to TRBJ1-1; 10 bases are a match to TRBD1. The CDR3 extends over 13 amino acids. Germline CDR1 and CDR2: KGHSH and LQKENI. J lost 7 bases, V lost 8 bases, and 7 bases had no gene match. The CDR3 DNA follows: TGTGCCAGCGCGACAGGGGGCGAGGTTGAAGCTTTCTTT. Its protein is CASATGGEVEAFF.

This rearrangement joins TRBV5-1 to TRBJ1-2, with TRBD1 matching 7 bases. The CDR3 runs to 16 residues. Germline CDR1 is SGHRS and CDR2 is YFSETQ. Trimming removed 5 bases from V and 1 base from J; junction bases left unmatched: 11. The chain's CDR3 is CASRATPTGSNYGYTF. The CDR3 DNA is TGCGCCAGCAGAGCCACCCCGACAGGGAGTAACTATGGCTACACCTTC.

The count of this clone is one. The rearrangement uses TRBV6-5 and TRBJ1-5; TRBD1 might be the D (6 bases). Germline V lookup: CDR1 MNHEY, CDR2 SVGAGI. The CDR3 totals 15 residues. The V gene lost 5 bases and the J gene lost 0 bases, with 11 bases spanning the gap. The CDR3 protein is CASSGGLNSNQPQHF. The CDR3 nucleotides read TGTGCCAGCAGTGGGGGCCTTAATAGCAATCAGCCCCAGCATTTT.

The V gene is TRBV2, the J gene TRBJ2-2, with D possibly matching TRBD1 (6 bases). Germline lookup yields CDR1 SNHLY and CDR2 FYNNEI. V lost 6 bases and J lost 1, with 6 bases in between. The CDR3 spans 13 residues. CDR3 sequence: CASRGQNTGELFF. The CDR3 region has the DNA TGTGCCAGCAGGGGACAGAACACCGGGGAGCTGTTTTTT.

The CDR3 DNA is TGTGCCAGCAGCTTAGTAAGGGGGCCCTACAATGAGCAGTTCTTC. Translated, it gives CASSLVRGPYNEQFF. The V gene is TRBV11-2, the J gene TRBJ2-1; the match to TRBD1 covers 7 bases. CDR3 size: 15 residues. V lost 1 base and J lost 2; bases outside the gene matches: 2. Germline V gene lookup returns CDR1 SGHAT and CDR2 FQNNGV. Looking up the rest from reference TRBV11-2 and TRBJ2-1 gives the full variable domain: EAGVAQSPRYKIIEKRQSVAFWCNPISGHATLYWYQQILGQGPKLLIQFQNNGVVDDSQLPKDRFSAERLKGVDSTLKIQPAKLEDSAVYLCASSLVRGPYNEQFFGPGTRLTVL.

The V and J genes are TRBV6-6 and TRBJ2-3; D remains unclear. The CDR3 covers 14 residues. The ends were cut back, 5 bases at V and 1 base at J, with 10 bases in the middle. The germline gives CDR1 MNHNY, CDR2 SVGAGI (reference sequence). The chain's CDR3 is CASSPPYGTDTQYF. CDR3 DNA sequence: TGTGCCAGCAGTCCTCCTTATGGCACAGATACGCAGTATTTT.

The chain joins TRBV5-6 to TRBJ1-4; D may be TRBD1 (5 bases). CDR1 and CDR2 (germline): SGHDT, YYEEEE. CDR3 size: 16 residues. V was trimmed by 2 bases and J by 7 bases, leaving 18 bases between them. CDR3 sequence reads: CASSFSSAGVGEKLFF. The CDR3 coding sequence is TGTGCCAGCAGCTTTTCATCGGCGGGGGTGGGTGAAAAACTGTTTTTT.

V usage is TRBV5-1 and J usage is TRBJ2-7; perhaps TRBD1 as D (5 bases). V shed 6 bases and J shed 3 bases, with 22 bases lying between them. The CDR3 contains 16 residues. The germline V gene encodes CDR1 SGHRS and CDR2 YFSETQ. The DNA of the CDR3 is TGCGCCAGCACTTTAGACAGTCAAGGGTCGGGCTACGAGCAGTACTTC. Translation gives CASTLDSQGSGYEQYF.

This chain uses TRBV7-9 with TRBJ2-7; 8 bases map to TRBD1. The germline V gene encodes CDR1 SEHNR and CDR2 FQNEAQ (reference sequence). The V and J ends lost 5 bases and 2 bases, in that order; junction bases with no gene match: 11. There are 16 residues in the CDR3. CDR3: CASSPPSGDRTYEQYF. CDR3 nucleotide sequence: TGTGCCAGCAGCCCACCGTCCGGGGACAGGACCTACGAGCAGTACTTC.

The chain couples TRBV29-1 to TRBJ1-1; no definite D call. The V end was cut by 6 bases, the J end by 0 bases, with 11 bases between. Germline V gives CDR1 SQVTM, CDR2 ANQGSEA. The CDR3 runs 13 residues. The CDR3 sequence is CSVQTNMNTEAFF. The CDR3, as DNA: TGCAGCGTACAGACGAACATGAACACTGAAGCTTTCTTT.

This chain connects TRBV5-5 to TRBJ2-2, with D possibly TRBD1 on 5 matching bases. V was pared by 0 bases and J by 1 base, with 7 bases between. CDR3 length: 15 residues. Germline-derived CDR1 and CDR2 are SGHKS and YYEKEE (reference sequence). As DNA, the CDR3 is TGTGCCAGCAGCTTGGAAACAGGGAACACCGGGGAGCTGTTTTTT. Protein sequence: CASSLETGNTGELFF.

This rearrangement joins TRBV5-1 to TRBJ1-1; no reliable D call. The CDR3 has 14 amino acids. Germline V gene sequence: CDR1 SGHRS, CDR2 YFSETQ. V was trimmed by 6 bases and J by 5 bases, leaving 17 bases between them. The CDR3 is CASTVGQDITEAFF. In DNA, the CDR3 is TGCGCCAGCACCGTGGGTCAGGATATAACTGAAGCTTTCTTT.

The chain links TRBV9 to TRBJ2-7, with TRBD1 matching 8 bases. Trimming took 0 bases from V and 3 from J; bases not matched to a gene: 5. CDR1 is SGDLS, CDR2 YYNGEE, per germline. The CDR3 loop spans 15 amino acids. The CDR3 coding sequence is TGTGCCAGCAGCGTAGGGACAGGGAATAACTACGAGCAGTACTTC. Translated: CASSVGTGNNYEQYF.

Notes on this clone: The identical CDR3 is also encoded by other nucleotide sequences in the sample. The chain recombines TRBV13 with TRBJ1-5, with 9 bases identical to TRBD1. This CDR3 is 14 amino acids long. Germline CDR1 is PRHDT and CDR2 is FYEKMQ (reference sequence). V dropped 5 bases and J dropped 4; count of bases not matched to a gene: 3. Here the CDR3 reads CASSLGQGNQPQHF. The CDR3 nucleotides read TGTGCCAGCAGCCTCGGACAGGGGAATCAGCCCCAGCATTTT.

V is TRBV27 and J is TRBJ2-7, with D maybe TRBD1 (5 bases). The CDR3 contains 14 residues. Germline loops: CDR1 MNHEY, CDR2 SMNVEV (reference sequence). Trimming left V 6 bases short and J 1 base short, with 13 bases between. The CDR3 protein is CASSPRQSSYEQYF. The CDR3 DNA is TGTGCCAGCAGCCCTCGACAGAGTTCCTACGAGCAGTACTTC.